These 16 T cell receptor beta chains originate from one sample sequenced in a study of T cell responses to AZD1222 COVID-19 vaccine. TCRdb keeps only in-frame clones here, not all; method: immunoSEQ multiplex PCR. The sample has 120,000 or so clones, 75% to 95% seen once. The material sequenced was peripheral blood, taken 28 days after the second dose of the MenACWY control vaccine. The receptors derive from an adult who received the MenACWY meningococcal vaccine as a control.

This chain joins TRBV2 and TRBJ2-3; D is possibly TRBD2 (6 bases). The CDR3 runs to 15 residues. V was shortened by 7 bases and J by 0 bases, with 14 bases between the two germline ends. Germline-derived CDR1 and CDR2 are SNHLY and FYNNEI. CDR3 DNA sequence: TGTGCCAGCATCACATCCCGGGGGAGCACAGATACGCAGTATTTT. As protein: CASITSRGSTDTQYF. The entire variable domain, with the rest obtained from reference TRBV2 and TRBJ2-3, is as follows: EPEVTQTPSHQVTQMGQEVILRCVPISNHLYFYWYRQILGQKVEFLVSFYNNEISEKSEIFDDQFSVERPDGSNFTLKIRSTKLEDSAMYFCASITSRGSTDTQYFGPGTRLTVL.

This chain connects TRBV28 to TRBJ2-7; D may match TRBD1 or TRBD2 (5 bases each). This CDR3 comprises 14 residues. CDR1 and CDR2 from the germline V gene are MDHEN and SYDVKM. Deletions cut 5 bases from V and 3 bases from J, with 14 bases between. The CDR3 protein is CASSRPGPNYEQYF. CDR3 coding DNA: TGTGCCAGCAGTCGACCGGGACCCAACTACGAGCAGTACTTC.

The chain carries TRBV27 and TRBJ1-1; D perhaps matches TRBD1 (5 bases). Germline CDR1 and CDR2: MNHEY and SMNVEV (reference sequence). With 3 bases removed from V and 5 bases from J, the gap between germline ends came to 10 bases. This CDR3 has 13 residues. The CDR3 sequence: CASSFEGVTEAFF. For the CDR3, the DNA is TGTGCCAGCAGTTTTGAAGGGGTAACTGAAGCTTTCTTT.

J is TRBJ2-2 and V is TRBV6-2 or TRBV6-3, with D tentatively TRBD1 (6 bases). The CDR3 spans 13 residues. V dropped 6 bases and J dropped 3 bases, with 8 bases sitting between them. From germline, CDR1 is MNHEY and CDR2 SVGEGT. For the CDR3, the DNA is TGTGCCAGCAGCCACAGGGACACCGGGGAGCTGTTTTTT. Its protein product is CASSHRDTGELFF.

The chain combines TRBV12-3 or TRBV12-4 with TRBJ2-3; no reliable D call. V was pared by 6 bases and J by 6 bases, with 7 bases between. The CDR3 extends over 11 amino acids. CDR3 coding DNA: TGTGCCAGCAGGGAAGCGGATACGCAGTATTTT. This encodes CASREADTQYF.

This clone was counted a few times. The V gene is TRBV18, the J gene TRBJ1-3, with 7 bases lining up with TRBD1. V was pared by 3 bases and J by 0 bases, with 5 bases of the junction left unmatched. The germline gives CDR1 KGHSH, CDR2 LQKENI. The CDR3 sequence is 16 residues long. CDR3 in amino acids: CASSPGQPHSGNTIYF. The CDR3 coding sequence is TGTGCCAGCTCACCGGGACAGCCACACTCTGGAAACACCATATATTTT.

The chain joins TRBV27 to TRBJ1-2, with TRBD1 matching over 9 bases. The V gene's germline CDR1 is MNHEY and CDR2 SMNVEV (reference sequence). CDR3 length: 14 amino acids. V lost 4 bases to trimming and J lost 4 bases; unmatched junction nucleotides: 4. This CDR3 is CASSSRTGAYGYTF. The CDR3 DNA sequence: TGTGCCAGCAGTTCCCGGACAGGGGCCTATGGCTACACCTTC.

The chain has TRBV9 and TRBJ2-5; tentatively, D is TRBD1 (6 bases). Per germline, CDR1 SGDLS and CDR2 YYNGEE. V lost 3 bases to trimming and J lost 1 base, with 13 bases between them. The CDR3 totals 15 residues. CDR3 coding DNA: TGTGCCAGCAGCGCAGGGGACCGTAGCCAAGAGACCCAGTACTTC. Translated, it gives CASSAGDRSQETQYF. The whole variable domain, filled in from reference TRBV9 and TRBJ2-5, reads DSGVTQTPKHLITATGQRVTLRCSPRSGDLSVYWYQQSLDQGLQFLIQYYNGEERAKGNILERFSAQQFPDLHSELNLSSLELGDSALYFCASSAGDRSQETQYFGPGTRLLVL.

The gene calls are TRBV5-1 and TRBJ2-1; D possibly corresponds to TRBD2 (6 bases). Germline values: CDR1 SGHRS, CDR2 YFSETQ. The CDR3 loop spans 16 amino acids. Trimming removed 0 bases from V and 6 bases from J, with 16 bases in between. CDR3 in DNA: TGCGCCAGCAGCTTGGTCACTAGCCCTGGAATCAATGAGCAGTTCTTC. This translates into CASSLVTSPGINEQFF. Full variable domain (remainder filled in from reference TRBV5-1 and TRBJ2-1): KAGVTQTPRYLIKTRGQQVTLSCSPISGHRSVSWYQQTPGQGLQFLFEYFSETQRNKGNFPGRFSGRQFSNSRSEMNVSTLELGDSALYLCASSLVTSPGINEQFFGPGTRLTVL.

The chain uses TRBV6-2 or TRBV6-3 and TRBJ2-1; 9 bases match TRBD1. CDR3 length: 16 residues. CDR1 MNHEY and CDR2 SVGEGT come from the germline V gene. J gave up 4 bases and V 5 bases, and 9 bases lay outside the gene matches. CDR3 protein: CASSLSGQGYYNEQFF. In DNA, the CDR3 is TGTGCCAGCAGTCTCTCTGGACAGGGGTATTACAATGAGCAGTTCTTC.

The chain employs TRBV20-1 and TRBJ1-2; D ambiguous. The V gene lost 1 base and the J gene lost 8 bases, with 5 bases spanning the gap. The CDR3 sequence is 10 residues long. Germline CDR1 is DFQATT and CDR2 is SNEGSKA (reference sequence). CDR3 loop: CSARVLGYTF. The CDR3 DNA is TGCAGTGCTAGAGTCCTCGGCTACACCTTC.

The chain recombines TRBV4-1 with TRBJ1-1; D not resolved. CDR1 is MGHRA and CDR2 is YSYEKL in the germline V gene. V lost 1 base and J 0 bases, leaving 6 bases between the germline ends. The CDR3 runs 14 residues. The CDR3 region has the DNA TGCGCCAGCAGCCAAGGGTCGATGAACACTGAAGCTTTCTTT. Translated, it gives CASSQGSMNTEAFF.

This chain links TRBV7-2 with TRBJ2-1; 8 nucleotides align to TRBD2. Per germline, CDR1 SGHTA and CDR2 FQGNSA. The CDR3 length is 15 residues. V lost 6 bases, J lost 0 bases, and 4 bases stayed unmatched. In DNA form, the CDR3 reads TGTGCCAGCAGTAAAAGCGGGAGCTCCTACAATGAGCAGTTCTTC. Its translation is CASSKSGSSYNEQFF.

The rearrangement links TRBV19 to TRBJ1-1; the D is unclear. The CDR3 loop spans 13 amino acids. Trimming removed 9 bases from V and 0 bases from J, with 11 bases in between. Looked up from germline, CDR1 is LNHDA and CDR2 is SQIVND (reference sequence). The CDR3 reads CASTWTVNTEAFF. CDR3 bases: TGTGCCAGCACCTGGACTGTGAACACTGAAGCTTTCTTT.

This chain links TRBV30 with TRBJ2-7; TRBD2 matches 8 bases. The V gene's germline CDR1 is GTSNPN and CDR2 SVGIG (reference sequence). Trimming cost V 0 bases and J 3 bases; bases outside gene matches: 7. The CDR3 totals 15 residues. This CDR3 is CAWSVTSGSFYEQYF. The CDR3 coding sequence is TGTGCCTGGAGTGTAACTAGCGGTTCCTTCTACGAGCAGTACTTC. The whole variable domain, remainder taken from reference TRBV30 and TRBJ2-7, is SQTIHQWPATLVQPVGSPLSLECTVEGTSNPNLYWYRQAAGRGLQLLFYSVGIGQISSEVPQNLSASRPQDRQFILSSKKLLLSDSGFYLCAWSVTSGSFYEQYFGPGTRLTVT.

The chain recombines TRBV28 with TRBJ2-7; perhaps TRBD2 as D (7 bases). With 6 bases removed from V and 2 bases from J, the gap between germline ends came to 26 bases. The CDR3 runs to 18 residues. Germline CDR1 reads MDHEN; CDR2 reads SYDVKM. This CDR3 is CASSPPGAFPSGTYEQYF. DNA of the CDR3: TGTGCCAGCAGCCCCCCGGGGGCATTCCCTAGCGGTACCTACGAGCAGTACTTC.